This TCR beta chain comes out of a study of OX40 agonist ivuxolimab in advanced cancers. Study-level background: Ivuxolimab was an agonistic, fully human IgG2 monoclonal antibody directed against OX40 (CD134), a costimulatory receptor. Intravenous ivuxolimab was administered to patients every 2 weeks at six dose levels: 0.01, 0.1, 0.3, 1.5, 3 and 10 mg/kg. Of the roughly 50 dose-escalation patients, hepatocellular carcinoma was present in around 20, melanoma in approximately 15, renal cell carcinoma in 9 and head and neck cancer in 9. The dose-escalation cohort was about 83% male with a mean age of roughly 62 years, ranging from roughly 23 to 80. Prior anti-PD-1, anti-PD-L1 or anti-CTLA-4 therapy was permitted, and checkpoint inhibitors had been received by under 50% of dose-escalation patients. Partial responses occurred in three dose-escalation patients, of whom one had hepatocellular carcinoma and two had cutaneous melanoma. The point of sequencing TCRbeta in the periphery was to test whether ivuxolimab changed TCR sequence diversity and drove clonal T-cell expansion. The monotherapy dose-escalation portion (N = 52 patients) of the phase I ivuxolimab trial is reported in the paper. The full study reports these points: After ivuxolimab, expanded clones were on average more numerous among CD8+ T cells than among CD4+ T cells. In the 0.1-3.0 mg/kg groups, partial responders were among the patients with the lowest normalized peripheral clonal expansion, particularly in CD8+ T cells. Clonal expansion of both CD4+ and CD8+ blood T cells was observed from baseline to week 6 at doses 0.1 to 3.0 mg/kg. Which antigens the clonally expanded peripheral T cells were specific for was not determined. Low levels of normalized T-cell clonal expansion were also seen in some patients who did not respond.

Patients with autoimmune disease history or receiving systemic immunosuppression were excluded from the trial. Peripheral blood for TCR sequencing was drawn from every dose cohort at baseline, at cycle 4 day 1 and at cycle 7 day 1. The samples were drawn from a first-in-human, open-label, multicenter phase I dose-escalation trial of ivuxolimab. Adults with locally advanced or metastatic melanoma, renal cell carcinoma, hepatocellular carcinoma or head and neck squamous cell carcinoma were enrolled in the trial. Before TCR sequencing, CD4+ T cells and CD8+ T cells were sorted from peripheral blood as separate populations. V drops 6 bases and J drops 4 bases, leaving 12 bases in between. Measured from the cysteine to the phenylalanine, the CDR3 is 13 residues long. Only CDR3 DNA is held: 39 bases, read in frame from base 1. According to the germline V gene, CDR1 reads SNHLY and CDR2 reads FYNNEI. Genomic DNA was extracted from sorted cells for sequencing of the TCRbeta CDR3 region. TCRbeta CDR3 regions were sequenced using the immunoSEQ Assay. Not all clones reach the TCRdb copy of this immuneACCESS table, which keeps in-frame sequences only. Checked studies attribute under half of the gap to unresolved V genes and leave the rest unexplained. Here the sample has approximately 62,000 clones; over 75% occur a single time. Approximately 5.4% of the sample is in the top ten clones.

A note on this clone: Its recognized antigen is unknown. No quality values exist for individual bases; no much larger clone is one base distant.

This specimen consisted of CD4+ or CD8+ T cells sorted from blood, obtained in a trial of the OX40 agonist ivuxolimab. The TCR originated in an adult with an advanced solid tumor such as melanoma, head and neck, liver or kidney cancer. The V and J genes are TRBV2 and TRBJ2-5; the D segment could be TRBD2, given 7 matching bases. The nucleotide sequence is TGTGCCAGCAGCCCGGGGGGCCGAGAGACCCAGTACTTC. Its coded protein is CASSPGGRETQYF.